This T cell receptor (beta chain) derives from a study of brain T cells in children with intractable seizures. To note about this clone: The same CDR3 also results from other DNA sequences found in this sample.

The assay was immunoSEQ multiplex PCR, and TCRdb's table has in-frame clones only and misses some. The sample has about 340,000 clones, more than 85% seen once; the top ten hold roughly 5.8%. Noted time point: blood from clinic visit 5 months post-surgery; TSC patient then seizure free. The sequenced cases were selected for having the highest brain T cell transcript signatures. The starting material was peripheral blood, obtained 5 to 6 months after surgery. This sequence originates from a boy under three years old with tuberous sclerosis and intractable seizures.

In DNA form, the CDR3 reads TGTGCCAGCAGTGGACAGGGGGGGAATCAGCCCCAGCATTTT. It codes for CASSGQGGNQPQHF. This chain links TRBV2 with TRBJ1-5, with TRBD1 matching 9 bases. The J segment lost 4 bases and the V segment lost 4 bases, leaving 2 bases of the junction unmatched. The germline CDR1 and CDR2 sequences are SNHLY and FYNNEI. The CDR3 runs to 14 residues.